The clone carrying this T cell receptor (beta chain) was detected ten times or more. RNA was extracted from bulk tissue without any cell sorting. A modified ARM-PCR protocol with three rounds of nested PCR amplified TCRbeta. TCRdb processed the multiplex PCR reads anew with MiXCR; each CDR3 protein has one entry. Of 200,000 to 250,000 distinct CDR3 sequences in the sample, approximately 74% are singletons; the top ten hold under 30%. The entry originates in a study of tumor and adjacent non-tumor tissue in lung cancer. Material: lung tumor tissue. The sequence was obtained from a man between 60 and 75 years old with non-small cell lung cancer.

The CDR3 loop reads CSARGRGGYEQYF. Written as DNA, the CDR3 is TGCAGTGCTAGAGGGCGGGGGGGCTACGAGCAGTACTTC. The chain joins TRBV20-1 to TRBJ2-7; TRBD2 agrees at 9 bases. CDR1 is DFQATT, CDR2 SNEGSKA, per germline (reference sequence). This CDR3 has 13 amino acids. V lost 1 base to trimming and J lost 3 bases; unmatched junction nucleotides: 1.